These 21 T cell receptor beta chains were sequenced from one sample in a study of Graves' ophthalmopathy and Graves' hyperthyroidism. RNA transcripts were the source from which TCR beta CDR3 regions were amplified. First-round RT-PCR with HTBI primers preceded a second-round multiplex PCR. TCRdb analysed the multiplex PCR reads with MiXCR anew, one entry per CDR3 protein. The sample contains some 240,000 distinct CDR3 sequences, about 46% of which appear only once. Sequenced material: peripheral blood. The receptors shown here come from an adult man with Graves' ophthalmopathy.

V and J are TRBV28 and TRBJ2-7; TRBD1 matches 10 bases. From germline, CDR1 is MDHEN and CDR2 SYDVKM. V was clipped by 5 bases and J by 5 bases; unmatched bases: 6. The CDR3 spans 14 residues. The CDR3 DNA sequence: TGTGCCAGCAGTCGCCGACAGGGGGCCCACGAGCAGTACTTC. Translated: CASSRRQGAHEQYF.

CDR3: CASRRADTEAFF. The CDR3 DNA reads as TGTGCCAGCAGGCGTGCAGATACTGAAGCTTTCTTT. The chain links TRBV12-3 or TRBV12-4 to TRBJ1-1, with D uncertain. This CDR3 is built from 12 residues. The V gene lost 6 bases and the J gene lost 5 bases, with 10 bases spanning the gap.

The chain employs TRBV10-3 and TRBJ2-7; either TRBD1 or TRBD2 may fit D (5 bases each). This CDR3 contains 14 residues. Germline V gene data show CDR1 as ENHRY and CDR2 as SYGVKD. Trimming removed 10 bases at V and 2 bases at J, with 18 bases between. The DNA for the CDR3 is TGTGCCAGCAGACAGAATTCGGGACCCTACGAGCAGTACTTC. Translation: CASRQNSGPYEQYF.

The CDR3 protein is CSVRLMYRETQYF. As DNA, the CDR3 is TGCAGCGTAAGATTGATGTATCGTGAGACCCAGTACTTC. V gene TRBV29-1 combines with J gene TRBJ2-5; no clear D gene. The V end lost 6 bases, the J end lost 5 bases, and 16 bases lay between the germline ends. The germline CDR1 and CDR2 sequences are SQVTM and ANQGSEA. The length of the CDR3 is 13 residues. Full variable domain (outside the CDR3, taken from reference TRBV29-1 and TRBJ2-5): SAVISQKPSRDICQRGTSLTIQCQVDSQVTMMFWYRQQPGQSLTLIATANQGSEATYESGFVIDKFPISRPNLTFSTLTVSNMSPEDSSIYLCSVRLMYRETQYFGPGTRLLVL.

The J gene is TRBJ2-2, the V gene TRBV24-1; 12 bases map to TRBD2. J was trimmed by 7 bases and V by 5 bases; bases with no gene match: 7. The CDR3 is 16 amino acids. Germline CDR1 and CDR2: KGHDR and SFDVKD. CDR3 residues: CATSALLAGGYGELFF. CDR3 coding DNA: TGTGCCACCAGTGCCTTACTAGCGGGAGGATACGGGGAGCTGTTTTTT.

This clonotype was seen many times. The chain recombines TRBV10-2 with TRBJ2-7; D is possibly TRBD1 or TRBD2 (5 bases each). V lost 2 bases, J lost 3 bases, and 8 bases lay in between. CDR1 and CDR2 (germline): WSHSY, SAAADI. The CDR3 runs 13 residues. CDR3 amino acids: CASSEEGFYEQYF. CDR3 coding DNA: TGCGCCAGCAGTGAGGAGGGGTTCTACGAGCAGTACTTC.

A few counts support this clonotype. V and J are TRBV12-3 or TRBV12-4 and TRBJ2-7; the D gene is possibly TRBD2 (5 bases). The V end lost 3 bases, the J end lost 5 bases, and 17 bases lay between the germline ends. The CDR3 loop spans 15 amino acids. As DNA, the CDR3 is TGTGCCAGCAGTTTGTTGGGAAGGGAGACCAACGAGCAGTACTTC. Translation gives CASSLLGRETNEQYF.

This CDR3 reads CATSRDQGQTDTQYF. The CDR3 region has the DNA TGTGCCACCAGCAGAGATCAGGGACAGACAGATACGCAGTATTTT. The V call is TRBV15, the J call TRBJ2-3, with 7 bases fitting TRBD1. Looked up from germline, CDR1 is LNHNV and CDR2 is YYDKDF (reference sequence). V dropped 0 bases and J dropped 3; count of bases not matched to a gene: 3. The CDR3 contains 15 residues.

As concerns this clonotype: A clone one base away is much larger, so this may be a read error. The chain is built from TRBV24-1 and TRBJ1-5; TRBD1 aligns across 7 bases. With 5 bases clipped from V and 6 bases from J, the junction kept 9 bases outside the gene matches. This CDR3 has 15 amino acids. Germline lookup yields CDR1 KGHDR and CDR2 SFDVKD. The CDR3 DNA reads TGTGCCACCAGTGCGGGAGGACAGGTTAGTCAGCCCCAGCATTTT. Its protein product is CATSAGGQVSQPQHF.

This clonotype was observed once. This chain links TRBV3-1 with TRBJ1-2, with no clear D. The CDR3 sequence is 13 residues long. CDR1 and CDR2 (germline): LGHDT, YNNKEL (reference sequence). The V end lost 0 bases, the J end lost 5 bases, and 7 bases lay between the germline ends. DNA of the CDR3: TGTGCCAGCAGCCAAGATTATCTTTATGGCTACACCTTC. Translation gives CASSQDYLYGYTF.

Notes on this clonotype: One end of the junction does not line up with germline, which may come from a read error. V is TRBV5-4 and J is TRBJ1-2, with D unclear. CDR3 length equals 15 residues. Germline assignment: CDR1 SGHNT and CDR2 YYREEE (reference sequence). CDR3 in amino acids: CASSPEGVGNYGYTF. CDR3 coding DNA: TGCGCCAGCAGCCCAGAGGGAGTGGGAAACTATGGCTACACCTTC.

This clonotype came up a few times. The rearrangement joins TRBV15 to TRBJ2-5; D is perhaps TRBD2 (6 bases). Germline-derived CDR1 and CDR2 are LNHNV and YYDKDF (reference sequence). The CDR3 contains 13 residues. The V end was cut by 3 bases, the J end by 4 bases, with 9 bases between. The CDR3 is CATSRGGGETQYF. The CDR3 DNA reads as TGTGCCACCAGCAGGGGGGGTGGAGAGACCCAGTACTTC. The variable domain in full, with the rest retrieved from reference TRBV15 and TRBJ2-5, is DAMVIQNPRYQVTQFGKPVTLSCSQTLNHNVMYWYQQKSSQAPKLLFHYYDKDFNNEADTPDNFQSRRPNTSFCFLDIRSPGLGDTAMYLCATSRGGGETQYFGPGTRLLVL.

The rearrangement links TRBV20-1 to TRBJ2-7; 7 bases line up with TRBD2. In germline, CDR1 is DFQATT, CDR2 SNEGSKA (reference sequence). V lost 4 bases, J lost 2 bases, and 2 bases stayed unmatched. This CDR3 region has 12 residues. Here the CDR3 reads CSATGLTYEQYF. CDR3 in DNA: TGCAGTGCTACGGGACTAACCTACGAGCAGTACTTC.

Comment on this clonotype: The conserved closing phenylalanine or tryptophan is absent in this CDR3, likely reflecting a read error. The limits of the CDR3 on the DNA are not certain, so only TCRdb's listed CDR3 is given. The rearrangement uses TRBV20-1 and TRBJ1-4; the D call in the table, TRBD1, was not verified against the DNA. Germline V lookup: CDR1 DFQATT, CDR2 SNEGSKA (reference sequence). A total of 8 residues make up the CDR3, ends included. CDR3 loop: CSAPDRAY.

This clonotype was counted a single time. The CDR3 bases are TGTGCCAGCTCACCAATCGAATCCCGCTACGAGCAGTACTTC. Translating it yields CASSPIESRYEQYF. J is TRBJ2-7 and V is TRBV18, with unresolved D. Germline V gives CDR1 KGHSH, CDR2 LQKENI. Trimming pared 2 bases from V and 3 bases from J, leaving 11 bases between. The CDR3 contains 14 residues.

This clonotype was seen a few times. V and J are TRBV20-1 and TRBJ2-7; D might be TRBD2 (7 bases). Trimming stripped 6 bases from V and 6 bases from J, with 18 bases between. Per germline, CDR1 DFQATT and CDR2 SNEGSKA (reference sequence). This CDR3 is 13 amino acids long. The CDR3 nucleotides read TGCAGTGCCACGAGGCGGGGGCTGGGCGAGCAGTACTTC. Its protein product is CSATRRGLGEQYF.

The rearrangement links TRBV20-1 to TRBJ2-5, with TRBD1 matching 8 bases. This CDR3 is built from 14 residues. The V segment lost 6 bases and the J segment 0 bases; nucleotides outside the gene matches: 6. From germline, CDR1 is DFQATT and CDR2 SNEGSKA (reference sequence). The CDR3, as DNA: TGCAGTGCCAACTGGGACAGGTACCAAGAGACCCAGTACTTC. This gives the protein CSANWDRYQETQYF.

J is TRBJ1-2 and V is TRBV12-3 or TRBV12-4; no definite D call. The V end lost 2 bases, the J end lost 2 bases, and 9 bases lay between the germline ends. The length of the CDR3 is 14 residues. CDR3 protein: CASSLIGKNYGYTF. The CDR3 coding sequence is TGTGCCAGCAGTTTAATCGGCAAGAACTATGGCTACACCTTC.

This chain connects TRBV5-1 to TRBJ2-7; TRBD1 might be the D (5 bases). There are 16 residues in the CDR3. The ends were cut back, 4 bases at V and 0 bases at J, with 17 bases in the middle. Germline CDR1 reads SGHRS; CDR2 reads YFSETQ. The CDR3, as DNA: TGCGCCAGCAGCCTAGACCTACAGGAGCCCTCCTACGAGCAGTACTTC. It is translated as CASSLDLQEPSYEQYF.

CDR3 residues: CASSLVSKAENTIYF. CDR3 coding DNA: TGTGCCAGCAGCTTGGTATCCAAGGCGGAAAACACCATATATTTT. The chain has TRBV5-4 and TRBJ1-3; no clear D. The CDR3 is 15 residues long. Germline loops: CDR1 SGHNT, CDR2 YYREEE (reference sequence). V lost 0 bases, J lost 6 bases, and 13 bases lay in between.

The chain recombines TRBV5-1 with TRBJ2-7, with D perhaps matching TRBD1 (6 bases). This CDR3 region has 12 residues. Germline V gene lookup returns CDR1 SGHRS and CDR2 YFSETQ. V lost 5 bases, J lost 6 bases, and 12 bases lay in between. The CDR3 loop is CASRLTGAEQYF. The CDR3, as DNA: TGCGCCAGCAGACTGACAGGAGCCGAGCAGTACTTC.